Each of the 24 T cell receptor beta chains below was sequenced from the same sample in a study of T cell responses to AZD1222 COVID-19 vaccine. Some clones are missing from TCRdb's copy, which holds only in-frame ones; the method was immunoSEQ multiplex PCR. The repertoire consists of around 80,000 clones, with 87% occurring once and the leading ten covering around 1.2%. The sample in question was peripheral blood, obtained 28 days after the second AZD1222 dose. These receptors all come from an adult who received the AZD1222 COVID-19 vaccine.

The chain recombines TRBV6-5 with TRBJ1-5, with 8 bases identical to TRBD1. After removal of 8 bases from V and 3 bases from J, the junction contained 9 bases not matched to a gene. Germline CDR1 is MNHEY and CDR2 is SVGAGI. The length of the CDR3 is 15 residues. CDR3: CASAPDRASNQPQHF. The CDR3 nucleotides read TGTGCCAGCGCCCCGGACAGGGCTTCCAATCAGCCCCAGCATTTT.

This clone was detected only once. The J gene is TRBJ1-1, the V gene TRBV6-4, with a possible D match to TRBD1 (5 bases). The germline CDR1 and CDR2 sequences are MRHNA and SNTAGT. V dropped 2 bases and J dropped 4 bases, with 8 bases sitting between them. The CDR3 is made up of 13 amino acids. The CDR3 here is CASSDRDGTEAFF. In DNA form, the CDR3 reads TGTGCCAGCAGTGACAGGGACGGCACTGAAGCTTTCTTT.

In this sample, this clone turned up once. The V call is TRBV7-2, the J call TRBJ2-7, with TRBD2 matching over 8 bases. CDR3 size: 15 residues. With 11 bases clipped from V and 5 bases from J, the junction kept 17 bases outside the gene matches. Germline loops: CDR1 SGHTA, CDR2 FQGNSA. The CDR3 DNA is TGTGCCGAGTCCGGGAGGGCCTTCGATTCCCACGAGCAGTACTTC. It is translated as CAESGRAFDSHEQYF.

This chain uses TRBV2 with TRBJ2-7, with a tentative D call TRBD2 (6 bases). This CDR3 contains 15 residues. Trimming left V 1 base short and J 6 bases short, with 16 bases between. Germline V lookup: CDR1 SNHLY, CDR2 FYNNEI. In DNA, the CDR3 is TGTGCCAGCAGTGAAGAGCGGGCCCCGGGAAGCGAGCAGTACTTC. It is translated as CASSEERAPGSEQYF.

The CDR3 here is CASSLEVAGQEQYF. Here the CDR3 DNA reads TGCGCCAGCAGCTTGGAAGTAGCGGGGCAAGAGCAGTACTTC. The genes are TRBV5-1 and TRBJ2-7; 8 bases agree with TRBD2. In germline, CDR1 is SGHRS, CDR2 YFSETQ. The CDR3 runs to 14 residues. The ends lost 0 bases at V and 7 bases at J; junction bases unmatched: 6.

The chain combines TRBV19 with TRBJ2-7; D is uncertain. The CDR3 has 11 residues. Germline loops: CDR1 LNHDA, CDR2 SQIVND (reference sequence). The germline V and J ends were trimmed by 5 bases and 3 bases, with 5 bases remaining between them. CDR3 amino acids: CASSSFYEQYF. The CDR3 nucleotides are TGTGCCAGTAGTTCCTTCTACGAGCAGTACTTC.

For the CDR3, the DNA is TGTGCCAGCAGCCCTCACCGGGGAGGCAGAACGTCCTACAATGAGCAGTTCTTC. Translating it yields CASSPHRGGRTSYNEQFF. The V gene is TRBV9, the J gene TRBJ2-1; maybe TRBD2 (6 bases). The germline gives CDR1 SGDLS, CDR2 YYNGEE. This CDR3 region has 18 residues. The V end lost 4 bases, the J end lost 1 base, and 21 bases lay between the germline ends.

Details on this clone: An end of the junction does not agree with germline; a read error may underlie this. This sequence joins TRBV7-7 and TRBJ2-5; possibly TRBD1 or TRBD2 for D (5 bases each). Germline values: CDR1 SSHAT, CDR2 FNYEAQ (reference sequence). This CDR3 region has 14 residues. The CDR3 coding sequence is TGTGCTAGCAGCGAAGGATGGGGGCAAGAGACCCAGTACTTC. Protein product: CASSEGWGQETQYF.

The chain recombines TRBV30 with TRBJ1-3; a possible D gene is TRBD1 (5 bases). CDR1 is GTSNPN, CDR2 SVGIG, per germline (reference sequence). This CDR3 is built from 15 residues. Trimming removed 2 bases from V and 0 bases from J, with 11 bases in between. The CDR3 loop is CAWSPDSHSGNTIYF. For the CDR3, the DNA is TGTGCCTGGAGTCCCGACAGCCACTCTGGAAACACCATATATTTT.

The rearrangement links TRBV29-1 to TRBJ1-2, with TRBD1 identical over 9 bases. This CDR3 is 14 amino acids long. V shed 3 bases, J shed 6 bases, and the junction held 8 bases outside the gene matches. Germline V gene lookup returns CDR1 SQVTM and CDR2 ANQGSEA. The CDR3 nucleotides are TGCAGCGTTGAGAGGACAGGGGTTGAGAATGGCTACACCTTC. This sequence encodes CSVERTGVENGYTF.

The J gene is TRBJ1-4, the V gene TRBV9; D might be TRBD1 (5 bases). From germline, CDR1 is SGDLS and CDR2 YYNGEE. The CDR3 has 19 amino acids. The V and J ends lost 3 bases and 0 bases respectively, with 21 bases between them. CDR3 loop: CASSAPKYRDGSTNEKLFF. In nucleotides, the CDR3 is TGTGCCAGCAGCGCACCTAAGTACCGGGACGGCTCAACTAATGAAAAACTGTTTTTT.

V usage is TRBV5-1 and J usage is TRBJ2-1; D not resolved. CDR1 is SGHRS, CDR2 YFSETQ, per germline. Trimming left V 0 bases short and J 3 bases short, with 10 bases between. The CDR3 runs to 15 residues. The CDR3 loop is CASSLAGTYYNEQFF. CDR3 nucleotides: TGCGCCAGCAGCTTGGCCGGAACTTACTACAATGAGCAGTTCTTC.

The chain is built from TRBV11-2 and TRBJ1-2, with no clear D. CDR3 length: 13 residues. Trimming took off 2 bases at V and 2 bases at J, with 6 bases between the two ends. Germline loops: CDR1 SGHAT, CDR2 FQNNGV. The CDR3: CASSLQENYGYTF. CDR3 nucleotide sequence: TGTGCCAGCAGCTTACAGGAGAACTATGGCTACACCTTC.

The chain recombines TRBV6-5 with TRBJ1-6; D remains ambiguous. Trimming pared 5 bases from V and 10 bases from J, leaving 15 bases between. The CDR3 is 14 amino acids. Germline assignment: CDR1 MNHEY and CDR2 SVGAGI. CDR3 region: CASSNPGRGSPLHF. The CDR3 nucleotides are TGTGCCAGCAGTAATCCGGGTCGCGGATCACCCCTCCACTTT.

The chain carries TRBV6-5 and TRBJ2-7; 13 bases align to TRBD2. Germline trimming cut 2 bases from V and 3 bases from J; bases unmatched to any gene: 4. CDR1 and CDR2 (germline): MNHEY, SVGAGI. There are 16 residues in the CDR3. The CDR3 bases are TGTGCCAGCAGTTACGGGACTAGCGGGGTAATCTACGAGCAGTACTTC. Translating it yields CASSYGTSGVIYEQYF.

This clone was picked up a small number of times. V usage is TRBV5-1 and J usage is TRBJ2-1; 11 nucleotides agree with TRBD1. The germline gives CDR1 SGHRS, CDR2 YFSETQ. The junction had 5 bases not matched to a gene; V was cut back by 4 bases and J by 5 bases. The length of the CDR3 is 15 residues. The CDR3 sequence: CASSKDRGHNNEQFF. The CDR3 DNA reads as TGCGCCAGCAGCAAGGACAGGGGGCATAACAATGAGCAGTTCTTC.

The J gene is TRBJ2-7, the V gene TRBV10-3; possible D gene TRBD1, 5 bases. This CDR3 region has 14 residues. Germline lookup yields CDR1 ENHRY and CDR2 SYGVKD. V was trimmed by 2 bases and J by 3 bases, leaving 11 bases between them. Here the CDR3 reads CAISEGANNYEQYF. The CDR3, as DNA: TGTGCCATCAGTGAGGGGGCTAACAACTACGAGCAGTACTTC.

This clone was seen just once. The rearrangement joins TRBV27 to TRBJ2-7; 7 nucleotides line up with TRBD2. The V gene's germline CDR1 is MNHEY and CDR2 SMNVEV (reference sequence). With 3 bases clipped from V and 1 base from J, the junction kept 3 bases outside the gene matches. CDR3 length: 14 residues. In DNA, the CDR3 is TGTGCCAGCAGTTTTATCGGGAGGTCCTACGAGCAGTACTTC. Translating gives CASSFIGRSYEQYF.

The J gene is TRBJ1-1, the V gene TRBV3-1 (or the pseudogene TRBV3-2); 8 bases map to TRBD1. V shed 6 bases and J 3 bases; nucleotides not matched to a gene: 3. Germline CDR1 reads LGHDT; CDR2 reads YNNKEL (reference sequence). CDR3 size: 13 residues. The CDR3, as DNA: TGTGCCAGCAGTTCGACAGGGGACACTGAAGCTTTCTTT. Translated, it gives CASSSTGDTEAFF.

V is TRBV18 and J is TRBJ1-3; D is perhaps TRBD1 (5 bases). CDR1 and CDR2 (germline): KGHSH, LQKENI. The CDR3 contains 15 residues. Trimming left V 6 bases short and J 4 bases short, with 16 bases between. The CDR3 nucleotides read TGTGCCAGCTCGACTGGGGCGATGGAAGGAAACACCATATATTTT. Protein sequence: CASSTGAMEGNTIYF.

This clone appeared a few times. The V gene is TRBV5-4, the J gene TRBJ2-3; weak D call: TRBD2 (6 bases). CDR1 and CDR2 (germline): SGHNT, YYREEE (reference sequence). Trimming removed 4 bases at V and 0 bases at J, with 18 bases between. This CDR3 is built from 17 residues. The CDR3 is CASSPHLPGLSTDTQYF. The DNA of the CDR3 is TGTGCCAGCAGCCCGCACTTACCGGGACTTAGCACAGATACGCAGTATTTT.

This chain connects TRBV9 to TRBJ1-4; D perhaps matches TRBD1 (6 bases). V was clipped by 0 bases and J by 5 bases, with 17 bases between them. The CDR3 extends over 17 amino acids. Germline lookup yields CDR1 SGDLS and CDR2 YYNGEE. In nucleotides, the CDR3 is TGTGCCAGCAGCGTAGGGTCCGGCGGGACACTAAATGAAAAACTGTTTTTT. Translated: CASSVGSGGTLNEKLFF. The whole variable domain, filled in from reference TRBV9 and TRBJ1-4, reads DSGVTQTPKHLITATGQRVTLRCSPRSGDLSVYWYQQSLDQGLQFLIQYYNGEERAKGNILERFSAQQFPDLHSELNLSSLELGDSALYFCASSVGSGGTLNEKLFFGSGTQLSVL.

The chain is built from TRBV19 and TRBJ2-6; D is ambiguous. The CDR3 totals 13 residues. Germline V gene data show CDR1 as LNHDA and CDR2 as SQIVND (reference sequence). V gave up 5 bases and J gave up 4 bases, with 6 bases separating them. As DNA, the CDR3 is TGTGCCAGTAGTCCGTCCGGGGCCAACGTCCTGACTTTC. Its translation is CASSPSGANVLTF.

V usage is TRBV13 and J usage is TRBJ2-7, with no clear D. Trimming stripped 7 bases from V and 3 bases from J, with 7 bases between. CDR1 and CDR2 (germline): PRHDT, FYEKMQ (reference sequence). The CDR3 extends over 11 amino acids. The CDR3 sequence is CASTRLYEQYF. The CDR3 DNA follows: TGTGCCAGCACCCGACTCTACGAGCAGTACTTC.